A single sample gave rise to the 31 T cell receptor beta chains below, sequenced in a study of long-term antiretroviral therapy in people with HIV. Sequencing used immunoSEQ v3.0 at survey level. The table came from immunoSEQ multiplex PCR; TCRdb's copy has only in-frame clones and leaves some out. The sample includes tens of thousands of clones, approximately 80% of them seen just once. The sample here was unsorted PBMCs, taken 2 years after starting antiretroviral therapy. These receptors came from a woman aged 45-59 years with HIV.

The sample holds a few counts of this clone. The chain couples TRBV27 to TRBJ2-1; tentatively, D is TRBD2 (6 bases). Trimming cost V 5 bases and J 9 bases, with 14 bases left between them. This CDR3 comprises 13 residues. Germline lookup yields CDR1 MNHEY and CDR2 SMNVEV (reference sequence). The CDR3 DNA is TGTGCCAGCAGTCCTTCTCTAGCGAGTGAGCAGTTCTTC. It specifies CASSPSLASEQFF.

V gene TRBV12-5 combines with J gene TRBJ2-1; 8 nucleotides match TRBD2. The V gene end was trimmed by 5 bases and the J gene end by 8 bases; junction bases not matched to a gene: 11. The CDR3 spans 15 residues. Germline CDR1 and CDR2: LGHNT and FRNRAP. CDR3 coding DNA: TGTGCTAGTGGTCCCCTGGCGGGGGGCGCTTATGAGCAGTTCTTC. Translating it yields CASGPLAGGAYEQFF.

This clone was counted a single time. The genes are TRBV9 and TRBJ2-7; TRBD1 matches 10 bases. With 4 bases clipped from V and 5 bases from J, the junction kept 9 bases outside the gene matches. The CDR3 consists of 15 residues. Germline V lookup: CDR1 SGDLS, CDR2 YYNGEE. The CDR3 DNA is TGTGCCAGCAGCCCGAGGGGACAGGGGAGCGACGAGCAGTACTTC. It codes for CASSPRGQGSDEQYF.

The genes are TRBV19 and TRBJ1-6; D call uncertain. The CDR3 length is 15 residues. The V gene lost 1 base and the J gene lost 6 bases, with 10 bases spanning the gap. Germline CDR1 LNHDA, CDR2 SQIVND (reference sequence). CDR3 in amino acids: CASSIGTGGNSPLHF. CDR3 bases: TGTGCCAGTAGTATAGGGACTGGCGGTAATTCACCCCTCCACTTT.

The chain couples TRBV6-5 to TRBJ1-6; D is unresolved. CDR3 length: 13 amino acids. Germline values: CDR1 MNHEY, CDR2 SVGAGI. Deletions cut 2 bases from V and 6 bases from J, with 5 bases between. This CDR3 reads CASSYGSNSPLHF. CDR3 sequence (DNA): TGTGCCAGCAGTTACGGCAGTAATTCACCCCTCCACTTT.

The chain employs TRBV25-1 and TRBJ2-3, with 11 positions matching TRBD1. This CDR3 is built from 14 residues. Germline V gene lookup returns CDR1 MGHDK and CDR2 SYGVNS. The J segment lost 4 bases and the V segment lost 7 bases, leaving 4 bases of the junction unmatched. The CDR3 DNA is TGTGCCAGCAAGGACAGGGGGCGTGCAGATACGCAGTATTTT. Translating gives CASKDRGRADTQYF. Supplemented by reference TRBV25-1 and TRBJ2-3, the full variable domain reads EADIYQTPRYLVIGTGKKITLECSQTMGHDKMYWYQQDPGMELHLIHYSYGVNSTEKGDLSSESTVSRIRTEHFPLTLESARPSHTSQYLCASKDRGRADTQYFGPGTRLTVL.

This clone was detected once. This chain uses TRBV19 with TRBJ2-7; D remains ambiguous. Trimming pared 8 bases from V and 2 bases from J, leaving 13 bases between. Germline CDR1 and CDR2: LNHDA and SQIVND (reference sequence). The CDR3 extends over 13 amino acids. DNA of the CDR3: TGTGCCAGTTTCGGAGACGGAGCCTACGAGCAGTACTTC. It yields the protein CASFGDGAYEQYF. Filled out from reference TRBV19 and TRBJ2-7, the complete variable domain reads DGGITQSPKYLFRKEGQNVTLSCEQNLNHDAMYWYRQDPGQGLRLIYYSQIVNDFQKGDIAEGYSVSREKKESFPLTVTSAQKNPTAFYLCASFGDGAYEQYFGPGTRLTVT.

The V gene is TRBV27, the J gene TRBJ2-1; D not resolved. This CDR3 has 15 residues. With 8 bases removed from V and 0 bases from J, the gap between germline ends came to 14 bases. In germline, CDR1 is MNHEY, CDR2 SMNVEV (reference sequence). CDR3 sequence: CASGFFLSSYNEQFF. The CDR3 coding sequence is TGTGCCAGCGGCTTCTTCTTAAGCTCCTACAATGAGCAGTTCTTC.

This chain connects TRBV7-2 to TRBJ1-1; the D gene is possibly TRBD1 (6 bases). The CDR3 is 13 residues long. The germline V gene encodes CDR1 SGHTA and CDR2 FQGNSA. The V gene lost 5 bases and the J gene lost 11 bases, with 18 bases spanning the gap. The CDR3 DNA is TGTGCCAGCAGCCATCGACAGGAGGGGGAGGCTTTCTTT. This translates into CASSHRQEGEAFF.

The gene calls are TRBV19 and TRBJ2-7; D may be TRBD2 (6 bases). Germline CDR1 reads LNHDA; CDR2 reads SQIVND (reference sequence). This CDR3 contains 13 residues. Trimming left V 3 bases short and J 3 bases short, with 9 bases between. CDR3 DNA sequence: TGTGCCAGTAGTATTGGGGGAGGCTACGAGCAGTACGTC. Its protein product is CASSIGGGYEQYV.

The count of this clone is one. The chain's CDR3 is CASSFTDRADGYTF. CDR3 sequence (DNA): TGTGCCAGCAGCTTTACGGACAGGGCCGATGGCTACACCTTC. The genes are TRBV7-9 and TRBJ1-2; 8 bases are a match to TRBD1. CDR3 length: 14 amino acids. Germline trimming cut 3 bases from V and 6 bases from J; bases unmatched to any gene: 6. Per germline, CDR1 SEHNR and CDR2 FQNEAQ (reference sequence). The variable domain in full, with the rest retrieved from reference TRBV7-9 and TRBJ1-2, is DTGVSQNPRHKITKRGQNVTFRCDPISEHNRLYWYRQTLGQGPEFLTYFQNEAQLEKSRLLSDRFSAERPKGSFSTLEIQRTEQGDSAMYLCASSFTDRADGYTFGSGTRLTVV.

The V and J genes are TRBV5-1 and TRBJ2-1; 9 nucleotides line up with TRBD2. Germline lookup yields CDR1 SGHRS and CDR2 YFSETQ. This CDR3 has 15 amino acids. J lost 9 bases, V lost 0 bases, and 7 bases had no gene match. DNA for the CDR3: TGCGCCAGCAGCTTGGTTGCGGGGGGGCCGGGTGAGCAGTTCTTC. Translation gives CASSLVAGGPGEQFF.

V gene TRBV7-3 combines with J gene TRBJ2-3, with D perhaps given as TRBD1 or TRBD2 (5 bases each). Trimming stripped 4 bases from V and 0 bases from J, with 14 bases between. There are 16 residues in the CDR3. Looked up from germline, CDR1 is SGHTA and CDR2 is FQGTGA. The CDR3 sequence: CASSSSGRSSTDTQYF. The CDR3 DNA is TGTGCCAGCAGCTCCTCGGGACGGTCAAGCACAGATACGCAGTATTTT.

The V gene is TRBV19, the J gene TRBJ1-4; D is perhaps TRBD1 (5 bases). Germline values: CDR1 LNHDA, CDR2 SQIVND (reference sequence). CDR3 length: 15 residues. Trimming stripped 6 bases from V and 0 bases from J, with 11 bases between. Written as DNA, the CDR3 is TGTGCCAGTAGCGCCGTAGGGGCAACTAATGAAAAACTGTTTTTT. This gives the protein CASSAVGATNEKLFF. Full variable domain (remainder filled in from reference TRBV19 and TRBJ1-4): DGGITQSPKYLFRKEGQNVTLSCEQNLNHDAMYWYRQDPGQGLRLIYYSQIVNDFQKGDIAEGYSVSREKKESFPLTVTSAQKNPTAFYLCASSAVGATNEKLFFGSGTQLSVL.

V gene TRBV2 combines with J gene TRBJ2-7; D call uncertain. The V gene's germline CDR1 is SNHLY and CDR2 FYNNEI. The length of the CDR3 is 10 residues. Trimming took 6 bases from V and 3 from J, leaving 3 bases between them. CDR3: CASRVYEQYF. The CDR3 DNA reads as TGTGCCAGCAGGGTCTACGAGCAGTACTTC.

The chain employs TRBV18 and TRBJ2-5; no firm D call. The V end was cut by 2 bases, the J end by 3 bases, with 7 bases between. This CDR3 has 13 residues. Germline V gene data show CDR1 as KGHSH and CDR2 as LQKENI. CDR3 region: CASSPNLEETQYF. CDR3 in DNA: TGTGCCAGCTCACCAAATTTGGAAGAGACCCAGTACTTC.

J is TRBJ1-2 and V is TRBV5-6, with a possible D match to TRBD1 (5 bases). V gave up 1 base and J gave up 3 bases, with 16 bases separating them. Germline CDR1 SGHDT, CDR2 YYEEEE. CDR3 size: 16 residues. Written as DNA, the CDR3 is TGTGCCAGCAGCTTGCGGGTTATGGGGGGACACTATGGCTACACCTTC. Residues: CASSLRVMGGHYGYTF.

The chain couples TRBV6-5 to TRBJ1-2; D not certain. The length of the CDR3 is 15 residues. Deletions cut 2 bases from V and 2 bases from J, with 12 bases between. Germline CDR1 is MNHEY and CDR2 is SVGAGI. CDR3 protein: CASSYGYSENYGYTF. DNA of the CDR3: TGTGCCAGCAGTTACGGTTACAGCGAAAACTATGGCTACACCTTC.

The CDR3 nucleotides read TGTGCCAGCTCACTTTTTGGGAGGGCCGCGAACACCGGGGAGCTGTTTTTT. The encoded protein is CASSLFGRAANTGELFF. This chain joins TRBV18 and TRBJ2-2; 7 nucleotides line up with TRBD2. After removal of 4 bases from V and 0 bases from J, the junction contained 8 bases not matched to a gene. The CDR3 totals 17 residues. Germline values: CDR1 KGHSH, CDR2 LQKENI. Drawing the rest from reference TRBV18 and TRBJ2-2, the complete variable domain is NAGVMQNPRHLVRRRGQEARLRCSPMKGHSHVYWYRQLPEEGLKFMVYLQKENIIDESGMPKERFSAEFPKEGPSILRIQQVVRGDSAAYFCASSLFGRAANTGELFFGEGSRLTVL.

CDR3 in DNA: TGTGCCAGCATCCTCCCCCGGTCCGGGCGGAATGAGACCCAGTACTTC. It specifies CASILPRSGRNETQYF. The chain is built from TRBV7-2 and TRBJ2-5; no clear D gene. Germline CDR1 SGHTA, CDR2 FQGNSA. The CDR3 runs to 16 residues. Trimming pared 7 bases from V and 5 bases from J, leaving 23 bases between. The full variable domain, with the rest looked up from reference TRBV7-2 and TRBJ2-5, is GAGVSQSPSNKVTEKGKDVELRCDPISGHTALYWYRQSLGQGLEFLIYFQGNSAPDKSGLPSDRFSAERTGGSVSTLTIQRTQQEDSAVYLCASILPRSGRNETQYFGPGTRLLVL.

This clone appeared a single time. The chain has TRBV7-9 and TRBJ1-3, with 11 bases fitting TRBD1. The CDR3 is 16 residues long. Germline loops: CDR1 SEHNR, CDR2 FQNEAQ (reference sequence). With V trimmed by 5 bases and J by 0 bases, 3 bases remained unmatched. The CDR3 nucleotides are TGTGCCAGCAGCCGGACAGGGGGCTACTCTGGAAACACCATATATTTT. Translated: CASSRTGGYSGNTIYF.

The rearrangement joins TRBV6-5 to TRBJ1-2; TRBD1 is a possible D gene (5 bases). In germline, CDR1 is MNHEY, CDR2 SVGAGI. The CDR3 loop spans 14 amino acids. Trimming pared 6 bases from V and 7 bases from J, leaving 18 bases between. The DNA for the CDR3 is TGTGCCAGCAGCAAAGCCAGGGAGAATGGTGGCTACACCTTC. It is translated as CASSKARENGGYTF.

The chain is built from TRBV11-2 and TRBJ1-3; D gene ambiguous. The CDR3 loop spans 16 amino acids. Germline-derived CDR1 and CDR2 are SGHAT and FQNNGV. V lost 3 bases and J lost 0, with 12 bases in between. CDR3 amino acids: CASSLRGGDSGNTIYF. The DNA for the CDR3 is TGTGCCAGCAGCTTGAGAGGTGGGGACTCTGGAAACACCATATATTTT.

This clone was seen a single time. This chain connects TRBV9 to TRBJ1-1; TRBD1 matches 10 bases. Trimming took 3 bases from V and 8 from J; bases not matched to a gene: 13. The CDR3 covers 16 residues. The germline gives CDR1 SGDLS, CDR2 YYNGEE. In DNA, the CDR3 is TGTGCCAGCAGCGCTCGGGACAGGGGATCCCTGGCGGAAGCTTTCTTT. Its translation is CASSARDRGSLAEAFF. The whole variable domain, filled in from reference TRBV9 and TRBJ1-1, reads DSGVTQTPKHLITATGQRVTLRCSPRSGDLSVYWYQQSLDQGLQFLIQYYNGEERAKGNILERFSAQQFPDLHSELNLSSLELGDSALYFCASSARDRGSLAEAFFGQGTRLTVV.

V and J are TRBV6-1 and TRBJ1-2; possibly TRBD1 for D (5 bases). The CDR3 runs 16 residues. V lost 4 bases to trimming and J lost 0 bases, with 15 bases between them. Germline loops: CDR1 MNHNS, CDR2 SASEGT. The CDR3 loop is CASSAAGGSANYGYTF. In DNA form, the CDR3 reads TGTGCCAGCAGTGCGGCGGGGGGGAGCGCTAACTATGGCTACACCTTC.

The rearrangement uses TRBV30 and TRBJ1-4; TRBD1 might be the D (5 bases). Germline CDR1 is GTSNPN and CDR2 is SVGIG (reference sequence). The CDR3 is made up of 14 amino acids. Trimming shortened V by 1 base and J by 11 bases, and 17 bases separated the two germline ends. Here the CDR3 DNA reads TGTGCCTGGAGTGCTTCAGGGATTAGTGAGAAACTGTTTTTT. As protein: CAWSASGISEKLFF.

The chain recombines TRBV6-6 with TRBJ1-3; 7 nucleotides align to TRBD1. Trimming at V came to 2 bases and at J to 1 base, leaving 5 bases not matched to a gene. This CDR3 has 16 residues. The germline gives CDR1 MNHNY, CDR2 SVGAGI (reference sequence). As DNA, the CDR3 is TGTGCCAGCAGTTACGGACACAGGGGTTCTGGAAACACCATATATTTT. Translation: CASSYGHRGSGNTIYF.

This chain joins TRBV2 and TRBJ1-6; maybe TRBD1 (5 bases). This CDR3 spans 14 amino acids. The germline gives CDR1 SNHLY, CDR2 FYNNEI. V was clipped by 4 bases and J by 10 bases, with 14 bases between them. The CDR3 protein is CASSGTGGRSPLHF. As DNA, the CDR3 is TGTGCCAGCAGTGGGACCGGGGGGAGGTCACCCCTCCACTTT.

This sequence joins TRBV7-6 and TRBJ1-4; D gene ambiguous. The CDR3 sequence is 14 residues long. Per the germline V gene, CDR1 is SGHVS and CDR2 is FNYEAQ. The V gene lost 5 bases and the J gene lost 5 bases, with 12 bases spanning the gap. The CDR3 here is CASSDPGLNEKLFF. In nucleotides, the CDR3 is TGTGCCAGCAGCGATCCGGGCCTAAATGAAAAACTGTTTTTT. The full variable domain, completed using reference TRBV7-6 and TRBJ1-4, is GAGVSQSPRYKVTKRGQDVALRCDPISGHVSLYWYRQALGQGPEFLTYFNYEAQQDKSGLPNDRFSAERPEGSISTLTIQRTEQRDSAMYRCASSDPGLNEKLFFGSGTQLSVL.

The V gene is TRBV12-2, the J gene TRBJ2-7; the table's D call of TRBD1 was not tested on the DNA. TRBV12-2 is designated a pseudogene. CDR3 length equals 18 residues. As DNA, the CDR3 is TGTGCAAGTCGCTCGGGACAGCCAGAGGACCCCAGAAACTACGAGCAGTACGTC. This encodes CASRSGQPEDPRNYEQYV.

The V gene is TRBV29-1, the J gene TRBJ1-1, with 7 positions matching TRBD1. V trimming: 6 bases; J trimming: 2 bases; junction bases outside the gene matches: 6. CDR1 and CDR2 (germline): SQVTM, ANQGSEA. The CDR3 contains 13 residues. As DNA, the CDR3 is TGCAGCGTCCTGGGACAGCTTAACACTGAAGCTTTCTTT. This sequence encodes CSVLGQLNTEAFF.